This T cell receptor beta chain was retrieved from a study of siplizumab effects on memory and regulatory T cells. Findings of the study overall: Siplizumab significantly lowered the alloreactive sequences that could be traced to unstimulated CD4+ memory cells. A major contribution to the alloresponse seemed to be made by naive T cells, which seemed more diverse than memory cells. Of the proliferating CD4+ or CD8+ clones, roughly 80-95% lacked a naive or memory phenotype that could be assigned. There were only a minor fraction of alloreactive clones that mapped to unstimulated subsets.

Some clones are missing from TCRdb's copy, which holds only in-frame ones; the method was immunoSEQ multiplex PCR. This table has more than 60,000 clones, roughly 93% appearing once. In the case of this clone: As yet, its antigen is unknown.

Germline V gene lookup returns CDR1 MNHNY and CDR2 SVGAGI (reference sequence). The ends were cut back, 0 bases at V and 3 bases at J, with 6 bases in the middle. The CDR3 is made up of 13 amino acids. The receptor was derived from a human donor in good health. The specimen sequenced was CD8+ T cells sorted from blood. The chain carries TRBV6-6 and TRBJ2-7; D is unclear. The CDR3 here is CASSYSTGYEQYF. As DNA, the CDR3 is TGTGCCAGCAGTTACTCGACGGGCTACGAGCAGTACTTC.